Listed here is a single T cell receptor beta chain. The record originates from a study of blood T cell repertoires in COVID-19. Germline CDR1 is ENHRY and CDR2 is SYGVKD. The CDR3 is 14 amino acids. V was clipped by 2 bases and J by 2 bases; unmatched bases: 2. This table comes from immunoSEQ multiplex PCR, and its TCRdb copy is limited to in-frame clones, with some not included. This repertoire shows roughly 300,000 clones, around 87% found once; its top ten account for 5.3%. Participants were placed into cohorts based on the clinical history they reported. This TCR came from a woman aged 30 to 39 who had recovered from COVID-19. The V call is TRBV10-3, the J call TRBJ2-7, with TRBD1 matching 8 bases. The sample consisted of PBMCs or T cells enriched from blood (not recorded which). The CDR3 is CAISETGQAYEQYF. The DNA of the CDR3 is TGTGCCATCAGTGAGACGGGACAGGCCTACGAGCAGTACTTC.